The rows below give T cell receptor beta chains drawn from one sample of a study of cytomegalovirus exposure and HLA in healthy donors. Measured with immunoSEQ multiplex PCR; TCRdb has only the in-frame clones, and not every one. The repertoire holds 150,000 to 200,000 clones, with roughly 80% as singletons. The sequencing input was PBMCs. The source is a middle-aged woman in good health and CMV-seropositive. Each CDR3 is given with its conserved first and last residue. Each record gives: D gene, V gene, J gene, clone size, CDR3 protein, CDR3 DNA. A D gene is named only where the DNA matches it firmly. Size is stated for part of the rows, as once, few or many counts, or as a class when the clone is expanded.

.,TRBV6-1,TRBJ1-2,few,CASREGHGYTF,TGTGCCAGCAGGGAAGGGCATGGCTACACCTTC
.,TRBV5-1,TRBJ2-2,.,CASSFLASADTGELFF,TGCGCCAGCAGCTTCCTGGCTAGCGCAGACACCGGGGAGCTGTTTTTT
.,TRBV6-1,TRBJ1-5,many,CASSEAREVLNQPQHF,TGTGCCAGCAGTGAAGCCCGGGAGGTCCTTAATCAGCCCCAGCATTTT
.,TRBV19,TRBJ1-6,.,CASSTWTVPTLHF,TGTGCCAGTAGTACCTGGACAGTTCCAACCCTCCACTTT
TRBD2,TRBV5-1,TRBJ2-1,.,CASSPQPREGLGEQFF,TGCGCCAGCAGCCCACAACCGCGGGAGGGCCTGGGTGAGCAGTTCTTC
.,TRBV25-1,TRBJ2-5,.,CASSDRSRAETQYF,TGTGCCAGCAGCGACAGGAGTAGGGCAGAGACCCAGTACTTC
.,TRBV28,TRBJ1-2,.,CASSVQGAYGYTF,TGTGCCAGCAGTGTACAGGGTGCCTATGGCTACACCTTC
.,TRBV19,TRBJ2-1,.,CASSIGDYNEQFF,TGTGCCAGTAGTATTGGAGATTACAATGAGCAGTTCTTC
TRBD1,TRBV10-3,TRBJ1-2,.,CAISSQGTPVATDGYTF,TGTGCCATCAGTTCACAGGGGACACCCGTCGCTACTGATGGCTACACCTTC
.,TRBV19,TRBJ1-2,.,CASARGPSDNYNYGYTF,TGTGCCAGTGCCAGGGGTCCCAGCGATAACTATAACTATGGCTACACCTTC
TRBD2,TRBV5-4,TRBJ2-5,.,CASRTSRQETQYF,TGTGCCAGCAGGACTAGCCGCCAAGAGACCCAGTACTTC
.,TRBV6-5,TRBJ1-2,.,CASSYSWGVPYGYTF,TGTGCCAGCAGTTACTCGTGGGGAGTTCCCTATGGCTACACCTTC
TRBD2,TRBV18,TRBJ2-7,.,CASSPSTAGGFYEQYF,TGTGCCAGCTCACCATCGACAGCGGGAGGGTTCTACGAGCAGTACTTC
TRBD2,TRBV4-1,TRBJ2-7,.,CASSLGLAGVAYEQYF,TGCGCCAGCAGCCTGGGACTAGCGGGAGTAGCCTACGAGCAGTACTTC
.,TRBV19,TRBJ1-2,.,CASSMRAGASGYTF,TGTGCCAGTAGTATGAGGGCAGGGGCGAGTGGCTACACCTTC
TRBD1,TRBV28,TRBJ1-3,once,CASSSGGTAGNTIYF,TGTGCCAGCAGTTCGGGTGGGACAGCTGGAAACACCATATATTTT
TRBD1,TRBV11-2,TRBJ2-7,.,CASSQGQGYEQYF,TGTGCCAGCAGCCAGGGACAGGGGTACGAGCAGTACTTC